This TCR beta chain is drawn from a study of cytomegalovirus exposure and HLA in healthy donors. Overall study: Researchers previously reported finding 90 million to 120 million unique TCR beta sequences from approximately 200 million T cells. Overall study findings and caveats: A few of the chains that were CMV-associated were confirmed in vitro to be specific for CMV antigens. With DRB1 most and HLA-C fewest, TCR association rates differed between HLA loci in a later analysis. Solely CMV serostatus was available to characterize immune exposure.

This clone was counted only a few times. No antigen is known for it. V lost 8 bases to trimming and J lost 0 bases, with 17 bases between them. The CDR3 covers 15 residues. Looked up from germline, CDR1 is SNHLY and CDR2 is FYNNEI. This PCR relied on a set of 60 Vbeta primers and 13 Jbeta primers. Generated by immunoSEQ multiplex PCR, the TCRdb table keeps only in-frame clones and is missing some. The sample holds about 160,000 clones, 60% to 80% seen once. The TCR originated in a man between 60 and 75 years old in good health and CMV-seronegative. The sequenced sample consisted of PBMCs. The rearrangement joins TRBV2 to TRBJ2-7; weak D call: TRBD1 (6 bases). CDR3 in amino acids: CASDADQGFSYEQYF. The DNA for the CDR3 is TGTGCCAGCGACGCGGACCAGGGGTTCTCCTACGAGCAGTACTTC.